This entry lists 19 T cell receptor beta chains sequenced from one sample in a study of STAT5B mutations in CD4+ large granular lymphocyte leukemia. TCRdb's table, derived via immunoSEQ multiplex PCR, lists solely in-frame clones and lacks some. The sample has about 34,000 clones, approximately 90% seen once. The sequenced material came from CD4+ T cells from blood buffy coats. The receptors come from a human donor in good health.

This clone was seen just once. The rearrangement uses TRBV7-2 and TRBJ2-6, with D hard to call. The CDR3 extends over 15 amino acids. The V end was cut by 2 bases, the J end by 0 bases, with 5 bases between. The germline gives CDR1 SGHTA, CDR2 FQGNSA. CDR3 DNA: TGTGCCAGCAGCTTAACGAACTCTGGGGCCAACGTCCTGACTTTC. It codes for CASSLTNSGANVLTF.

The chain combines TRBV19 with TRBJ2-1; 14 bases fit TRBD2. Unmatched junction bases numbered 2, after V lost 4 bases and J lost 3 bases. Germline lookup yields CDR1 LNHDA and CDR2 SQIVND (reference sequence). The CDR3 totals 16 residues. Written as DNA, the CDR3 is TGTGCCAGTAGTACGGGACTAGCGGGGGTCTACAATGAGCAGTTCTTC. Its protein product is CASSTGLAGVYNEQFF.

This chain connects TRBV11-3 to TRBJ2-7; 9 bases agree with TRBD1. Trimming took 5 bases from V and 5 from J; bases not matched to a gene: 7. The V gene's germline CDR1 is SGHNT and CDR2 YENEEA. CDR3 length: 14 amino acids. CDR3 DNA: TGTGCCAGCAGCCCCCGGGACAGGGTCCACGAGCAGTACTTC. Protein: CASSPRDRVHEQYF.

The V gene is TRBV27, the J gene TRBJ1-1; no clear D gene. This CDR3 region has 15 residues. In germline, CDR1 is MNHEY, CDR2 SMNVEV (reference sequence). Trimming stripped 4 bases from V and 1 base from J, with 13 bases between. CDR3 residues: CASSSRPRPNTEAFF. DNA for the CDR3: TGTGCCAGCAGTTCTAGACCACGGCCGAACACTGAAGCTTTCTTT.

The rearrangement joins TRBV10-1 to TRBJ2-3; a possible D gene is TRBD2 (5 bases). CDR3 length: 15 residues. Germline CDR1 is WNHNN and CDR2 is SYGVQD (reference sequence). Trimming took off 5 bases at V and 2 bases at J, with 14 bases between the two ends. The CDR3 region is CASSPSGRPTDTQYF. The DNA for the CDR3 is TGCGCCAGCAGTCCGAGTGGGAGACCCACAGATACGCAGTATTTT.

The genes are TRBV25-1 and TRBJ2-3; the D is unclear. V dropped 1 base and J dropped 2 bases, with 7 bases sitting between them. The CDR3 has 14 amino acids. Germline loops: CDR1 MGHDK, CDR2 SYGVNS. The CDR3 loop is CASSEFRVTDTQYF. CDR3 nucleotides: TGTGCCAGCAGTGAATTTAGGGTCACAGATACGCAGTATTTT. Drawing the rest from reference TRBV25-1 and TRBJ2-3, the complete variable domain is EADIYQTPRYLVIGTGKKITLECSQTMGHDKMYWYQQDPGMELHLIHYSYGVNSTEKGDLSSESTVSRIRTEHFPLTLESARPSHTSQYLCASSEFRVTDTQYFGPGTRLTVL.

V and J are TRBV5-5 and TRBJ1-6; D is uncertain. CDR3 length: 15 residues. The V gene lost 3 bases and the J gene lost 6 bases, with 13 bases spanning the gap. Germline CDR1 is SGHKS and CDR2 is YYEKEE (reference sequence). CDR3 DNA: TGTGCCAGCAGCTCTCTGAGGGAGGGTAATTCACCCCTCCACTTT. Protein: CASSSLREGNSPLHF.

This clone came up once. Here the CDR3 DNA reads TGTGCCAGCTCACTGGGAAACACCATATATTTT. Translating it yields CASSLGNTIYF. The J gene is TRBJ1-3, the V gene TRBV18; D remains ambiguous. The V gene lost 4 bases and the J gene lost 4 bases, with 2 bases spanning the gap. Germline V lookup: CDR1 KGHSH, CDR2 LQKENI. This CDR3 comprises 11 residues.

CDR3 DNA: TGCGCCAGCAGCCAAGGGAACGCAGGGTCCGCCGGAGGAAACACCATATATTTT. Protein sequence: CASSQGNAGSAGGNTIYF. The chain has TRBV4-1 and TRBJ1-3, with a possible D match to TRBD1 (5 bases). Per germline, CDR1 MGHRA and CDR2 YSYEKL. This CDR3 is built from 18 residues. V was shortened by 1 base and J by 4 bases, with 20 bases between the two germline ends.

This clone was detected only once. V gene TRBV10-3 combines with J gene TRBJ2-1; 7 bases match TRBD2. This CDR3 has 12 amino acids. The V gene end was trimmed by 3 bases and the J gene end by 10 bases; junction bases not matched to a gene: 3. From germline, CDR1 is ENHRY and CDR2 SYGVKD. CDR3 bases: TGTGCCATCAGTGAATTAGCGGGCGAGCAGTTCTTC. The encoded protein is CAISELAGEQFF.

This rearrangement joins TRBV7-2 to TRBJ2-7; D is uncertain. The CDR3 has 15 residues. The germline CDR1 and CDR2 sequences are SGHTA and FQGNSA. V was shortened by 1 base and J by 0 bases, with 10 bases between the two germline ends. CDR3: CASSLVGPSSYEQYF. The CDR3, as DNA: TGTGCCAGCAGCTTAGTGGGTCCTAGCTCCTACGAGCAGTACTTC.

The V gene is TRBV5-8, the J gene TRBJ2-1; TRBD1 or TRBD2 may be the D gene (5 bases each). Trimming stripped 3 bases from V and 0 bases from J, with 10 bases between. Looked up from germline, CDR1 is SGHTS and CDR2 is YDEGEE. The CDR3 extends over 15 amino acids. The chain's CDR3 is CASSSLGGSYNEQFF. CDR3 DNA sequence: TGTGCCAGCAGCTCCCTTGGGGGCTCCTACAATGAGCAGTTCTTC.

This sequence joins TRBV11-2 and TRBJ1-5, with TRBD1 identical over 10 bases. Per germline, CDR1 SGHAT and CDR2 FQNNGV. The CDR3 consists of 16 residues. After removal of 5 bases from V and 3 bases from J, the junction contained 7 bases not matched to a gene. In nucleotides, the CDR3 is TGTGCCAGCAGCGCGGGACAGGGGAGGGCCAATCAGCCCCAGCATTTT. Amino acid sequence: CASSAGQGRANQPQHF.

This chain connects TRBV5-8 to TRBJ1-5, with 8 bases fitting TRBD1. CDR3 length equals 15 residues. Germline V gives CDR1 SGHTS, CDR2 YDEGEE. The J segment lost 4 bases and the V segment lost 1 base, leaving 4 bases of the junction unmatched. The DNA for the CDR3 is TGTGCCAGCAGCTTGACAGGGGGAACGAATCAGCCCCAGCATTTT. Protein sequence: CASSLTGGTNQPQHF.

The chain links TRBV2 to TRBJ1-4; D ambiguous. The V end was cut by 7 bases, the J end by 6 bases, with 12 bases between. CDR1 and CDR2 from the germline V gene are SNHLY and FYNNEI. The CDR3 contains 13 residues. The CDR3 region has the DNA TGTGCCAGCAACGGAGTTCACTATGAAAAACTGTTTTTT. Its protein is CASNGVHYEKLFF.

This chain uses TRBV18 with TRBJ2-6; D is undetermined. The length of the CDR3 is 16 residues. Per germline, CDR1 KGHSH and CDR2 LQKENI. V shed 5 bases and J shed 1 base, with 12 bases lying between them. Written as DNA, the CDR3 is TGTGCCAGCTCATACCGCTTACGGTCTGGGGCCAACGTCCTGACTTTC. Residues: CASSYRLRSGANVLTF.

The chain joins TRBV11-2 to TRBJ1-1; the D gene is possibly TRBD1 (6 bases). Germline V lookup: CDR1 SGHAT, CDR2 FQNNGV. Trimming took off 3 bases at V and 3 bases at J, with 11 bases between the two ends. There are 14 residues in the CDR3. Written as DNA, the CDR3 is TGTGCCAGCAGCTTCGTAGGGGGTGACACTGAAGCTTTCTTT. Its translation: CASSFVGGDTEAFF.

This chain connects TRBV7-9 to TRBJ1-1, with D perhaps TRBD1 (5 bases). V lost 5 bases to trimming and J lost 0 bases, with 13 bases between them. The CDR3 covers 15 residues. Germline CDR1 is SEHNR and CDR2 is FQNEAQ (reference sequence). CDR3: CASSPPGRLNTEAFF. The CDR3 DNA sequence: TGTGCCAGCAGCCCCCCGGGACGTTTGAACACTGAAGCTTTCTTT.

The chain links TRBV7-2 to TRBJ1-2; D perhaps matches TRBD1 (6 bases). V was trimmed by 6 bases and J by 5 bases, leaving 13 bases between them. The CDR3 has 13 amino acids. Germline loops: CDR1 SGHTA, CDR2 FQGNSA. The CDR3 region is CASRQDSIYGYTF. The CDR3 nucleotides read TGTGCCAGCAGGCAGGACAGCATTTATGGCTACACCTTC. The full variable domain, with the rest looked up from reference TRBV7-2 and TRBJ1-2, is GAGVSQSPSNKVTEKGKDVELRCDPISGHTALYWYRQSLGQGLEFLIYFQGNSAPDKSGLPSDRFSAERTGGSVSTLTIQRTQQEDSAVYLCASRQDSIYGYTFGSGTRLTVV.